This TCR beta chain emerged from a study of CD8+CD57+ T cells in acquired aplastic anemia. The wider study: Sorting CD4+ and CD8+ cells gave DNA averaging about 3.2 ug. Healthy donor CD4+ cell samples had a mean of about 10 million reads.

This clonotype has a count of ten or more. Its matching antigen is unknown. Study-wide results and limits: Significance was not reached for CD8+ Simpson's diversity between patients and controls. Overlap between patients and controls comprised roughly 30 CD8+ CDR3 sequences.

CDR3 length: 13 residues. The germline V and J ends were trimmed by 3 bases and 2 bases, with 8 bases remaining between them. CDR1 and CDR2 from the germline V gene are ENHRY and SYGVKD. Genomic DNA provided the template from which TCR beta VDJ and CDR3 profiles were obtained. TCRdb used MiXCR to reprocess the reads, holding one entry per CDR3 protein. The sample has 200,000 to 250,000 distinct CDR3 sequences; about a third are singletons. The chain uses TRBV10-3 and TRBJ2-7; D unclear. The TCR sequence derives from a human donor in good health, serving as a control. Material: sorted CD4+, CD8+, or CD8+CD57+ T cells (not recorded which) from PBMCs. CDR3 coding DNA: TGTGCCATCAGTGATCGGGTCCCCTACGAGCAGTACTTC. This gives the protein CAISDRVPYEQYF.